The present T cell receptor beta chain was sequenced within a study of metastatic and nonmetastatic thyroid tumors. TCRdb reprocessed the PCR reads using MiXCR. The table records approximately 40,000 clones, approximately 51% of them present only once. This CDR3 is 14 amino acids long. The ends lost 7 bases at V and 9 bases at J; junction bases unmatched: 18. Germline-derived CDR1 and CDR2 are GTSNPN and SVGIG (reference sequence). Thyroid surgery took place with no prior treatment in any patient. The rearrangement links TRBV30 to TRBJ2-7; 7 bases are a match to TRBD1. The TCR sequence derives from a male donor with papillary thyroid cancer or a benign thyroid nodule (not recorded which). Some clones in this sample may be carry-over from other donors' samples. Sequenced input: tumor tissue. CDR3 bases: TGTGCCTCGACCGGAAGAAGGGGGCGGCTAGGGCAGTACTTC. Protein sequence: CASTGRRGRLGQYF.